One and the same sample provided the 22 T cell receptor beta chains below, sequenced in a study of blood T cell repertoires in COVID-19. Using immunoSEQ multiplex PCR, the repertoire was profiled, and TCRdb retains in-frame clones only, with some absent. The sample contains over 450,000 clones, 89% of which appear only once. The material sequenced was peripheral blood. These receptors originate from a man aged 18 to 35 with COVID-19, enrolled during active disease.

This clone was detected once. This chain connects TRBV27 to TRBJ2-1, with 7 bases lining up with TRBD1. The CDR3 runs 14 residues. The germline CDR1 and CDR2 sequences are MNHEY and SMNVEV (reference sequence). Germline trimming cut 7 bases from V and 4 bases from J; bases unmatched to any gene: 7. Written as DNA, the CDR3 is TGTGCCAGCATGCAAGGGGGCGCGTACAATGAGCAGTTCTTC. Encoded protein: CASMQGGAYNEQFF.

The chain couples TRBV5-8 to TRBJ2-3; D not certain. CDR3 length: 12 residues. Germline V gene sequence: CDR1 SGHTS, CDR2 YDEGEE. Deletions cut 5 bases from V and 1 base from J, with 5 bases between. The chain's CDR3 is CASSYRTDTQYF. DNA of the CDR3: TGTGCCAGCAGTTATCGCACAGATACGCAGTATTTT.

This clone was observed a few times. The rearrangement uses TRBV2 and TRBJ1-5; the D gene is possibly TRBD1 (5 bases). The CDR3 extends over 13 amino acids. V lost 7 bases, J lost 10 bases, and 17 bases lay in between. Germline CDR1 is SNHLY and CDR2 is FYNNEI. In nucleotides, the CDR3 is TGTGCCAGCAAGCTGGGGGGTCCTCTCCCCCAGCATTTT. It specifies CASKLGGPLPQHF.

The chain couples TRBV27 to TRBJ2-3; 8 bases agree with TRBD1. Looked up from germline, CDR1 is MNHEY and CDR2 is SMNVEV (reference sequence). V shed 4 bases, J shed 5 bases, and the junction held 5 bases outside the gene matches. The CDR3 is made up of 14 amino acids. The chain's CDR3 is CASSWTGRVDTQYF. The CDR3 DNA reads as TGTGCCAGCAGTTGGACAGGGAGAGTAGATACGCAGTATTTT.

The genes are TRBV25-1 and TRBJ2-7; possible D gene TRBD2, 5 bases. Looked up from germline, CDR1 is MGHDK and CDR2 is SYGVNS. This CDR3 contains 13 residues. V lost 4 bases and J lost 2, with 9 bases in between. CDR3 in amino acids: CASSASGTYEQYF. The CDR3 nucleotides are TGTGCCAGCAGTGCAAGCGGAACCTACGAGCAGTACTTC.

This clone was detected a few times. The chain couples TRBV19 to TRBJ1-5; tentative D call: TRBD1 (5 bases). The length of the CDR3 is 14 residues. The V end was cut by 8 bases, the J end by 7 bases, with 18 bases between. The germline CDR1 and CDR2 sequences are LNHDA and SQIVND (reference sequence). CDR3 protein: CASGAGLNPQPQHF. The CDR3 coding sequence is TGTGCCAGTGGGGCAGGGCTTAACCCCCAGCCCCAGCATTTT.

The chain carries TRBV25-1 and TRBJ2-1; 8 bases match TRBD1. Germline CDR1 is MGHDK and CDR2 is SYGVNS. Germline trimming cut 4 bases from V and 4 bases from J; bases unmatched to any gene: 3. This CDR3 has 14 amino acids. The CDR3 DNA reads as TGTGCCAGCAGTGTGACAGGGGAATACAATGAGCAGTTCTTC. Translated, it gives CASSVTGEYNEQFF.

The V call is TRBV5-1, the J call TRBJ1-5; 11 nucleotides match TRBD1. This CDR3 spans 15 amino acids. CDR1 and CDR2 from the germline V gene are SGHRS and YFSETQ. V was pared by 4 bases and J by 3 bases, with 3 bases of the junction left unmatched. The DNA for the CDR3 is TGCGCCAGCAGCACGGGACAGGGGGACAATCAGCCCCAGCATTTT. Translation gives CASSTGQGDNQPQHF.

The chain couples TRBV11-2 to TRBJ2-7; no clear D gene. CDR3 length: 14 residues. The V end lost 3 bases, the J end lost 2 bases, and 11 bases lay between the germline ends. Germline CDR1 and CDR2: SGHAT and FQNNGV. CDR3 sequence (DNA): TGTGCCAGCAGCTTCACTACTCCCACCTACGAGCAGTACTTC. As protein: CASSFTTPTYEQYF.

The rearrangement links TRBV5-3 to TRBJ2-4; the match to TRBD2 covers 7 bases. TRBV5-3 is filed as an ORF, its function uncertain. This CDR3 region has 18 residues. Trimming took 4 bases from V and 1 from J; bases not matched to a gene: 14. The CDR3 DNA follows: TGTGCCAGAAGCACTGGTTTTGTGTCTAGCGGTGCCAAAAACATTCAGTACTTC. It yields the protein CARSTGFVSSGAKNIQYF.

CDR3 in DNA: TGTGCCAGTAGTCCTAGTCTCACGAACACTGAAGCTTTCTTT. Translating gives CASSPSLTNTEAFF. The gene calls are TRBV19 and TRBJ1-1; D unresolved. Trimming removed 5 bases at V and 1 base at J, with 11 bases between. CDR3 length: 14 residues. In germline, CDR1 is LNHDA, CDR2 SQIVND (reference sequence).

The chain recombines TRBV7-9 with TRBJ2-3; 7 bases are a match to TRBD2. The trim removed 3 bases at V and 1 base at J, leaving 4 bases unmatched. This CDR3 has 15 residues. CDR1 is SEHNR and CDR2 is FQNEAQ in the germline V gene (reference sequence). CDR3 sequence reads: CASSFYGLGTDTQYF. The CDR3 DNA reads TGTGCCAGCAGCTTTTACGGACTAGGCACAGATACGCAGTATTTT.

The chain has TRBV4-1 and TRBJ2-1; 12 bases align to TRBD2. V lost 1 base to trimming and J lost 0 bases; unmatched junction nucleotides: 10. The CDR3 runs 20 residues. Looked up from germline, CDR1 is MGHRA and CDR2 is YSYEKL. The DNA for the CDR3 is TGCGCCAGCAGCCAAGTGGGGCTAGCGGGAGGGAAAAGCTCCTACAATGAGCAGTTCTTC. It is translated as CASSQVGLAGGKSSYNEQFF.

J is TRBJ2-7 and V is TRBV3-1 (or the pseudogene TRBV3-2); possibly TRBD1 for D (6 bases). The CDR3 is made up of 17 amino acids. Germline V lookup: CDR1 LGHDT, CDR2 YNNKEL (reference sequence). The V and J ends lost 0 bases and 3 bases respectively, with 18 bases between them. DNA for the CDR3: TGTGCCAGCAGCCAAGATAAAGGGACAACGATTAACTACGAGCAGTACTTC. Translated, it gives CASSQDKGTTINYEQYF.

V gene TRBV5-1 combines with J gene TRBJ2-3; TRBD1 matches at 9 bases. The CDR3 extends over 14 amino acids. Trimming at V came to 3 bases and at J to 5 bases, leaving 4 bases not matched to a gene. Germline V gene lookup returns CDR1 SGHRS and CDR2 YFSETQ. The CDR3 DNA sequence: TGCGCCAGCAGCTGGGACAGGGAGGGAGATACGCAGTATTTT. This translates into CASSWDREGDTQYF.

The chain couples TRBV6-5 to TRBJ1-3; D unresolved. The CDR3 has 15 amino acids. CDR1 is MNHEY and CDR2 is SVGAGI in the germline V gene. V lost 6 bases and J lost 0, with 12 bases in between. The CDR3 DNA follows: TGTGCCAGCAGCCGCGGACTCCGCTCTGGAAACACCATATATTTT. Translating it yields CASSRGLRSGNTIYF.

The chain couples TRBV7-8 to TRBJ1-5; a possible D gene is TRBD1 (6 bases). V lost 1 base to trimming and J lost 2 bases, with 9 bases between them. The CDR3 contains 15 residues. Germline V gives CDR1 SGHVS, CDR2 FQNEAQ. As DNA, the CDR3 is TGTGCCAGCAGCTTAGACAGGGTGGGCAATCAGCCCCAGCATTTT. It encodes CASSLDRVGNQPQHF.

The sample holds many counts of this clone. The genes are TRBV7-2 and TRBJ2-2; 7 bases align to TRBD2. CDR1 is SGHTA, CDR2 FQGNSA, per germline. The junction had 14 bases not matched to a gene; V was cut back by 5 bases and J by 5 bases. The CDR3 has 17 residues. This CDR3 is CASSPRFTGGPTGELFF. CDR3 in DNA: TGTGCCAGCAGCCCACGGTTCACGGGGGGTCCGACCGGGGAGCTGTTTTTT.

The chain recombines TRBV7-3 with TRBJ2-1; 9 bases are a match to TRBD2. Germline V lookup: CDR1 SGHTA, CDR2 FQGTGA. J was trimmed by 4 bases and V by 1 base; bases with no gene match: 5. The CDR3 is made up of 16 amino acids. The CDR3 sequence: CASSLMGTSSYNEQFF. The CDR3 DNA follows: TGTGCCAGCAGCTTAATGGGGACTAGCTCTTACAATGAGCAGTTCTTC.

The chain couples TRBV20-1 to TRBJ2-6, with 7 bases lining up with TRBD1. CDR3 length equals 19 residues. V trimming: 3 bases; J trimming: 2 bases; junction bases outside the gene matches: 16. Per germline, CDR1 DFQATT and CDR2 SNEGSKA (reference sequence). This chain's CDR3 is CSASDGQERARTGANVLTF. Here the CDR3 DNA reads TGCAGTGCTAGTGATGGACAGGAGAGAGCTAGGACTGGGGCCAACGTCCTGACTTTC.

The rearrangement joins TRBV19 to TRBJ2-7; 7 bases map to TRBD1. CDR3 length equals 13 residues. The germline gives CDR1 LNHDA, CDR2 SQIVND (reference sequence). V shed 7 bases and J 7 bases; nucleotides not matched to a gene: 10. CDR3 sequence reads: CASNPTGTGEQYF. CDR3 bases: TGTGCCAGTAATCCGACAGGGACGGGTGAGCAGTACTTC.

This sequence joins TRBV5-1 and TRBJ2-5, with 7 bases that match TRBD2. This CDR3 is built from 16 residues. Germline values: CDR1 SGHRS, CDR2 YFSETQ. The J segment lost 0 bases and the V segment lost 3 bases, leaving 8 bases of the junction unmatched. CDR3 residues: CASSSRLAAYQETQYF. The CDR3 DNA is TGCGCCAGCAGCTCACGACTAGCAGCCTACCAAGAGACCCAGTACTTC.